Presented here are 18 T cell receptor beta chains from one specimen sequenced in a study of CXCR3-negative and CXCR3-positive naive CD8 T cells. Regarding the study as a whole: Hydrophobicity of TRB CDR3s was greater in CXCR3-positive naive cells than in CXCR3-negative naive cells.

Antigens for these TCRs are unknown. The TRB libraries of cDNA were built by UMI-labeled 5' RACE. TCRdb reanalyzed the 5' RACE reads and collapses them to one entry per CDR3 protein, without DNA. The sample includes under 85,000 distinct CDR3 sequences. The sample consisted of naive CXCR3+ CD8+ T cells from blood. The subset here: CD45RO-CCR7+CD27+CD95- naive CD8+ T cells expressing CXCR3 (TNR3+). All receptors derive from a human donor in good health. Some clones in this sample may be carry-over from other donors' samples.

The CDR3 sequence is CASSLTYNEQFF. The chain combines TRBV7-6 with TRBJ2-1. Germline CDR1 is SGHVS and CDR2 is FNYEAQ. This CDR3 is built from 12 residues. Full variable domain (remainder filled in from reference TRBV7-6 and TRBJ2-1): GAGVSQSPRYKVTKRGQDVALRCDPISGHVSLYWYRQALGQGPEFLTYFNYEAQQDKSGLPNDRFSAERPEGSISTLTIQRTEQRDSAMYRCASSLTYNEQFFGPGTRLTVL.

This CDR3 is CASATGYEQYF. The rearrangement links TRBV19 to TRBJ2-7; the D call of TRBD1 rests on TCRdb alone, since no DNA is present to check it. The CDR3 is made up of 11 amino acids. Germline CDR1 is LNHDA and CDR2 is SQIVND (reference sequence).

The V gene is TRBV29-1, the J gene TRBJ2-3. Germline values: CDR1 SQVTM, CDR2 ANQGSEA. The CDR3 runs 13 residues. The CDR3 spells CSVVVGRTDTQYF.

V gene TRBV12-3 or TRBV12-4 combines with J gene TRBJ2-7; TCRdb's D call, TRBD1, is unchecked because there is no DNA. This CDR3 is 14 amino acids long. CDR3 in amino acids: CASSFSDTGYEQYF.

The chain employs TRBV12-5 and TRBJ1-4; TCRdb selects TRBD1, and the lack of DNA leaves this call unchecked. From germline, CDR1 is LGHNT and CDR2 FRNRAP. This CDR3 is built from 15 residues. CDR3 loop: CASAQTGGDGEKLFF.

The rearrangement joins TRBV7-3 to TRBJ2-4; TCRdb picks TRBD1, but there is no DNA to check that call. The CDR3 spans 18 residues. Germline V gene lookup returns CDR1 SGHTA and CDR2 FQGTGA. The chain's CDR3 is CASSHPYRRDTAKNIQYF.

This chain uses TRBV6-2 or TRBV6-3 with TRBJ2-5. The germline gives CDR1 MNHEY, CDR2 SVGEGT. The CDR3 is 14 amino acids. CDR3 region: CASSNRRKQETQYF.

The rearrangement links TRBV20-1 to TRBJ2-3. The CDR3 is 12 residues long. The V gene's germline CDR1 is DFQATT and CDR2 SNEGSKA (reference sequence). The CDR3 sequence is CSPSWGTDTQYF.

The V call is TRBV20-1, the J call TRBJ2-7; TCRdb designates TRBD2, a call that cannot be tested without DNA. The CDR3 runs to 13 residues. Germline assignment: CDR1 DFQATT and CDR2 SNEGSKA (reference sequence). CDR3 sequence: CSATGTMDYEQYF.

The CDR3 loop reads CASSYLTGGAYEQYF. J is TRBJ2-7 and V is TRBV6-2 or TRBV6-3. Germline values: CDR1 MNHEY, CDR2 SVGEGT. This CDR3 region has 15 residues.

This chain uses TRBV20-1 with TRBJ2-7; TCRdb's D gene call, TRBD1, goes unchecked for lack of DNA. This CDR3 region has 14 residues. CDR1 is DFQATT and CDR2 is SNEGSKA in the germline V gene (reference sequence). The CDR3 loop is CSARAPFSSYEQYF.

The CDR3 reads CSAELAGGPDEQFF. The genes are TRBV29-1 and TRBJ2-1; there is no DNA to check the TCRdb D call of TRBD2. The germline CDR1 and CDR2 sequences are SQVTM and ANQGSEA. CDR3 size: 14 residues.

The gene calls are TRBV5-5 and TRBJ2-7; TCRdb names TRBD2, which stays unverified in the absence of DNA. The CDR3 covers 17 residues. Germline loops: CDR1 SGHKS, CDR2 YYEKEE (reference sequence). The CDR3 is CASSSQSAAGGLNEQYF.

This chain joins TRBV28 and TRBJ1-1. CDR1 and CDR2 from the germline V gene are MDHEN and SYDVKM. This CDR3 comprises 12 residues. The CDR3 is CASSLRGTEAFF.

The chain employs TRBV29-1 and TRBJ1-4. Germline-derived CDR1 and CDR2 are SQVTM and ANQGSEA. This CDR3 is 16 amino acids long. CDR3 protein: CSVEDPGVETNEKLFF.

The chain recombines TRBV12-3 or TRBV12-4 with TRBJ1-1; the D call of TRBD1 rests on TCRdb alone, since no DNA is present to check it. The CDR3 contains 14 residues. CDR3 sequence: CASREDRGPTEAFF.

The J gene is TRBJ1-1, the V gene TRBV4-1; TCRdb names TRBD1, which stays unverified in the absence of DNA. The CDR3 sequence is 14 residues long. Germline values: CDR1 MGHRA, CDR2 YSYEKL. The CDR3 sequence: CASSYGTGNTEAFF.

The chain links TRBV3-1 to TRBJ1-6. Germline lookup yields CDR1 LGHDT and CDR2 YNNKEL (reference sequence). The CDR3 sequence is 15 residues long. CDR3 residues: CASSQQGGYNSPLHF.